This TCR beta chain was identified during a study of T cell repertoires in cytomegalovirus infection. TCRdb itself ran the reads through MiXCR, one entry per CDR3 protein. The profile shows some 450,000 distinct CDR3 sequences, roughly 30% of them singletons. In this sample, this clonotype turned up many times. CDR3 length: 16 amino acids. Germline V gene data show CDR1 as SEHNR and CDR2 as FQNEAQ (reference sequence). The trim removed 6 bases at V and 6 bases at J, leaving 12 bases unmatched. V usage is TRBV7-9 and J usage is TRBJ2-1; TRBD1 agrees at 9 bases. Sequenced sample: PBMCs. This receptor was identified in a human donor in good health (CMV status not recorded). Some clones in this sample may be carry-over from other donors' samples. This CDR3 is CASSRLLGQGGNEQFF. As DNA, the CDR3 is TGTGCCAGCAGTCGACTTTTGGGACAGGGAGGCAATGAGCAGTTCTTC.